Below, 21 T cell receptor beta chains from the same sample are listed, as sequenced in a study of OX40 agonist ivuxolimab in advanced cancers. Method: immunoSEQ multiplex PCR; TCRdb's copy keeps in-frame clones and lacks some. This table holds tens of thousands of clones, more than 85% found once. The sample consisted of CD4+ or CD8+ T cells sorted from blood, taken in a trial of the OX40 agonist ivuxolimab. These receptors came from an adult with an advanced solid tumor such as melanoma, head and neck, liver or kidney cancer.

The J gene is TRBJ2-2, the V gene TRBV6-4; no clear D gene. The germline V and J ends were trimmed by 4 bases and 0 bases, with 6 bases remaining between them. CDR1 and CDR2 (germline): MRHNA, SNTAGT. This CDR3 is 14 amino acids long. This CDR3 reads CASSVGANTGELFF. The CDR3 nucleotides read TGTGCCAGCAGTGTGGGCGCGAACACCGGGGAGCTGTTTTTT.

This clone was recorded a few times. This chain links TRBV5-1 with TRBJ2-7; D is possibly TRBD1 (6 bases). CDR1 and CDR2 (germline): SGHRS, YFSETQ. This CDR3 region has 14 residues. Trimming shortened V by 4 bases and J by 3 bases, and 14 bases separated the two germline ends. The CDR3 DNA reads as TGCGCCAGCAGCAGGGCAGGGGCGAGCTACGAGCAGTACTTC. The encoded protein is CASSRAGASYEQYF.

The V gene is TRBV19, the J gene TRBJ2-1; D is uncertain. V lost 7 bases and J 0 bases, leaving 13 bases between the germline ends. Germline CDR1 reads LNHDA; CDR2 reads SQIVND (reference sequence). This CDR3 contains 15 residues. The chain's CDR3 is CASTPNRASYNEQFF. The CDR3 bases are TGTGCCAGTACCCCAAACCGAGCCTCCTACAATGAGCAGTTCTTC.

The chain links TRBV6-6 to TRBJ1-1; D not resolved. V lost 5 bases to trimming and J lost 1 base, with 11 bases between them. The CDR3 extends over 14 amino acids. From germline, CDR1 is MNHNY and CDR2 SVGAGI (reference sequence). The CDR3 DNA is TGTGCCAGCAGTCATTCATCTAGGAACACTGAAGCTTTCTTT. Amino acid sequence: CASSHSSRNTEAFF.

This chain joins TRBV18 and TRBJ2-3; D may be TRBD2 (6 bases). CDR1 is KGHSH and CDR2 is LQKENI in the germline V gene. Trimming took off 1 base at V and 4 bases at J, with 9 bases between the two ends. This CDR3 is built from 14 residues. The CDR3 sequence is CASSPREVPDTQYF. As DNA, the CDR3 is TGTGCCAGCTCACCACGGGAGGTTCCAGATACGCAGTATTTT.

The chain links TRBV18 to TRBJ1-5; the match to TRBD1 covers 10 bases. Germline-derived CDR1 and CDR2 are KGHSH and LQKENI. V dropped 5 bases and J dropped 7; count of bases not matched to a gene: 11. The length of the CDR3 is 16 residues. The CDR3 nucleotides are TGTGCCAGCTCAACATCTCCGGGACAGGGGAACCAGCCCCAGCATTTT. Translation: CASSTSPGQGNQPQHF.

The CDR3 nucleotides read TGTGCCAGTAGTAACCGGGACAGGGGTTTGCTCTTCTATGGCTACACCTTC. It encodes CASSNRDRGLLFYGYTF. The chain combines TRBV19 with TRBJ1-2; 10 bases are a match to TRBD1. The CDR3 covers 17 residues. Unmatched junction bases numbered 12, after V lost 4 bases and J lost 4 bases. Germline V gene sequence: CDR1 LNHDA, CDR2 SQIVND (reference sequence). The variable domain in full, with the rest retrieved from reference TRBV19 and TRBJ1-2, is DGGITQSPKYLFRKEGQNVTLSCEQNLNHDAMYWYRQDPGQGLRLIYYSQIVNDFQKGDIAEGYSVSREKKESFPLTVTSAQKNPTAFYLCASSNRDRGLLFYGYTFGSGTRLTVV.

The chain has TRBV4-2 and TRBJ2-2; D is possibly TRBD1 or TRBD2 (6 bases each). V was shortened by 0 bases and J by 1 base, with 9 bases between the two germline ends. The CDR3 is 16 amino acids. Germline lookup yields CDR1 LGHNA and CDR2 YNFKEQ. DNA of the CDR3: TGTGCCAGCAGCCAAGATCGGGGGCTGAACACCGGGGAGCTGTTTTTT. Protein sequence: CASSQDRGLNTGELFF.

The chain joins TRBV19 to TRBJ1-1; the match to TRBD1 covers 7 bases. CDR1 is LNHDA, CDR2 SQIVND, per germline (reference sequence). V lost 5 bases, J lost 6 bases, and 15 bases stayed unmatched. The CDR3 has 16 amino acids. CDR3 loop: CASSPRTGVGPAEAFF. The CDR3, as DNA: TGTGCCAGTAGTCCTCGGACAGGTGTGGGTCCCGCTGAAGCTTTCTTT. The full variable domain, in which reference TRBV19 and TRBJ1-1 provide the parts outside the CDR3, is DGGITQSPKYLFRKEGQNVTLSCEQNLNHDAMYWYRQDPGQGLRLIYYSQIVNDFQKGDIAEGYSVSREKKESFPLTVTSAQKNPTAFYLCASSPRTGVGPAEAFFGQGTRLTVV.

With respect to this clone: Different DNA sequences within this sample yield the same CDR3. V and J are TRBV12-5 and TRBJ1-5; D remains unclear. The CDR3 is made up of 14 amino acids. The germline V gene encodes CDR1 LGHNT and CDR2 FRNRAP. Trimming shortened V by 1 base and J by 2 bases, and 6 bases separated the two germline ends. This chain's CDR3 is CASGLGPGNQPQHF. CDR3 nucleotides: TGTGCTAGTGGTTTGGGACCTGGCAATCAGCCCCAGCATTTT.

The rearrangement links TRBV29-1 to TRBJ2-3; 10 positions agree with TRBD2. V lost 7 bases, J lost 4 bases, and 5 bases stayed unmatched. CDR3 length equals 13 residues. The germline V gene encodes CDR1 SQVTM and CDR2 ANQGSEA. The DNA of the CDR3 is TGCAGCGCAGTAGCGGGAGGACCAGATACGCAGTATTTT. It codes for CSAVAGGPDTQYF.

The chain combines TRBV11-3 with TRBJ2-1, with 15 bases lining up with TRBD2. This CDR3 has 17 amino acids. Looked up from germline, CDR1 is SGHNT and CDR2 is YENEEA. The ends lost 5 bases at V and 8 bases at J; junction bases unmatched: 10. The DNA for the CDR3 is TGTGCCAGCAGCCGGACTAGCGGGAGGGCCGGGGGGTATGAGCAGTTCTTC. Encoded protein: CASSRTSGRAGGYEQFF.

This chain joins TRBV7-2 and TRBJ2-3; D remains unclear. There are 15 residues in the CDR3. V was pared by 5 bases and J by 3 bases, with 15 bases between. Germline V CDR1 and CDR2: SGHTA, FQGNSA. The CDR3 nucleotides read TGTGCCAGCAGCATGGGAATTCTACGGACAGATACGCAGTATTTT. Its protein product is CASSMGILRTDTQYF.

CDR3 residues: CASSQAGLAGAHEQFF. The CDR3 DNA reads TGTGCCAGTAGCCAGGCAGGGCTAGCGGGAGCCCATGAGCAGTTCTTC. The rearrangement joins TRBV19 to TRBJ2-1; 10 nucleotides align to TRBD2. The CDR3 consists of 16 residues. Unmatched junction bases numbered 13, after V lost 6 bases and J lost 8 bases. Germline CDR1 is LNHDA and CDR2 is SQIVND (reference sequence).

The chain joins TRBV5-5 to TRBJ1-1; weak D call: TRBD1 (6 bases). V lost 0 bases and J 0 bases, leaving 9 bases between the germline ends. CDR1 and CDR2 from the germline V gene are SGHKS and YYEKEE (reference sequence). The CDR3 extends over 15 amino acids. The DNA for the CDR3 is TGTGCCAGCAGCTTGGGACAGGCCCTGAACACTGAAGCTTTCTTT. This encodes CASSLGQALNTEAFF.

V and J are TRBV6-6 and TRBJ1-3; D perhaps matches TRBD1 (5 bases). CDR3 length: 15 residues. Trimming took 3 bases from V and 4 from J, leaving 13 bases between them. Germline lookup yields CDR1 MNHNY and CDR2 SVGAGI (reference sequence). For the CDR3, the DNA is TGTGCCAGCAGTTATCCCGGGGGAACGGGAAACACCATATATTTT. Translated, it gives CASSYPGGTGNTIYF.

The gene calls are TRBV7-6 and TRBJ2-2; tentative D call: TRBD2 (6 bases). Germline assignment: CDR1 SGHVS and CDR2 FNYEAQ. This CDR3 spans 17 amino acids. The V and J ends lost 2 bases and 0 bases respectively, with 13 bases between them. CDR3 residues: CASSLFRGTANTGELFF. Here the CDR3 DNA reads TGTGCCAGCAGCTTATTCCGGGGGACGGCGAACACCGGGGAGCTGTTTTTT.

The chain is built from TRBV2 and TRBJ1-3; D uncertain. CDR1 and CDR2 (germline): SNHLY, FYNNEI. The CDR3 contains 13 residues. Trimming pared 11 bases from V and 0 bases from J, leaving 11 bases between. CDR3 region: CAARTGSGNTIYF. The CDR3 bases are TGTGCCGCCAGGACGGGCTCTGGAAACACCATATATTTT.

This clone was detected only once. The V call is TRBV7-2, the J call TRBJ2-1; D is possibly TRBD2 (6 bases). The CDR3 sequence is 15 residues long. Germline assignment: CDR1 SGHTA and CDR2 FQGNSA. The germline V and J ends were trimmed by 2 bases and 0 bases, with 8 bases remaining between them. The CDR3 sequence is CASSLSRGSYNEQFF. The CDR3 coding sequence is TGTGCCAGCAGCTTATCGCGGGGCTCCTACAATGAGCAGTTCTTC.

V gene TRBV27 combines with J gene TRBJ2-3; the D call may be TRBD1 or TRBD2 (5 bases each). Trimming stripped 3 bases from V and 5 bases from J, with 9 bases between. Germline lookup yields CDR1 MNHEY and CDR2 SMNVEV (reference sequence). This CDR3 has 13 residues. The CDR3 here is CASSFREKDTQYF. The CDR3, as DNA: TGTGCCAGCAGTTTCAGGGAGAAAGATACGCAGTATTTT.

This clone was counted only a few times. V gene TRBV7-2 combines with J gene TRBJ2-7; possible D gene TRBD1, 7 bases. V lost 5 bases and J lost 3, with 23 bases in between. CDR1 and CDR2 (germline): SGHTA, FQGNSA. The CDR3 has 17 amino acids. The CDR3 nucleotides read TGTGCCAGCAGCCCCCGGGGGCAACAGGGGTACGGCTACGAGCAGTACTTC. Translating it yields CASSPRGQQGYGYEQYF.